The 7 T cell receptor beta chains listed next were all sequenced from one sample in a study of response to subunit inactivated influenza vaccine. Using its own MiXCR run on the RT-PCR reads, TCRdb lists one record per CDR3 protein. The data show about 520,000 distinct CDR3 sequences, with about 25% seen just once and over 1.5% held by the top ten. The sample was CD4+ T cells sorted from PBMCs, taken about 5 days after vaccination. These receptors were collected from a man in his forties or fifties who received an inactivated influenza vaccine.

The chain recombines TRBV2 with TRBJ2-7; D ambiguous. CDR3 length equals 16 residues. Germline CDR1 reads SNHLY; CDR2 reads FYNNEI. The germline V and J ends were trimmed by 0 bases and 2 bases, with 14 bases remaining between them. CDR3 nucleotide sequence: TGTGCCAGCAGTGAAGCGCGATTCAGCGATACCTACGAGCAGTACTTC. Its translation: CASSEARFSDTYEQYF.

The V gene is TRBV2, the J gene TRBJ2-6; 8 bases map to TRBD1. CDR1 is SNHLY, CDR2 FYNNEI, per germline. The CDR3 is made up of 18 amino acids. V dropped 7 bases and J dropped 0; count of bases not matched to a gene: 11. The CDR3 loop reads CASTLGTGFFSGANVLTF. In DNA, the CDR3 is TGTGCCAGCACCCTTGGGACAGGCTTTTTCTCTGGGGCCAACGTCCTGACTTTC.

J is TRBJ2-5 and V is TRBV20-1; TRBD1 might be the D (5 bases). This CDR3 region has 14 residues. V lost 5 bases to trimming and J lost 0 bases, with 13 bases between them. Germline CDR1 is DFQATT and CDR2 is SNEGSKA (reference sequence). The CDR3 reads CSAFDRDHQETQYF. The CDR3 nucleotides are TGCAGTGCTTTTGACAGAGACCACCAAGAGACCCAGTACTTC.

The rearrangement uses TRBV5-1 and TRBJ2-3; 7 bases are shared with TRBD1. From germline, CDR1 is SGHRS and CDR2 YFSETQ. The CDR3 has 13 residues. J gave up 5 bases and V 1 base, and 1 base lay outside the gene matches. CDR3: CASSLTGEDTQYF. The CDR3 region has the DNA TGCGCCAGCAGCTTGACAGGGGAAGATACGCAGTATTTT.

This clonotype was observed a few times. This sequence joins TRBV5-1 and TRBJ2-1; the D gene is possibly TRBD2 (6 bases). V was shortened by 5 bases and J by 5 bases, with 14 bases between the two germline ends. The CDR3 length is 14 residues. Germline V gives CDR1 SGHRS, CDR2 YFSETQ. CDR3 nucleotides: TGCGCCAGCAGTACCGGGACTTTCCACAATGAGCAGTTCTTC. Amino acids: CASSTGTFHNEQFF.

The V gene is TRBV6-1, the J gene TRBJ2-1; weak D call: TRBD1 (6 bases). Trimming pared 4 bases from V and 10 bases from J, leaving 14 bases between. Germline V gene data show CDR1 as MNHNS and CDR2 as SASEGT. This CDR3 has 13 amino acids. CDR3: CASSGPRGGEQFF. Here the CDR3 DNA reads TGTGCCAGCAGTGGGCCCAGGGGCGGGGAGCAGTTCTTC.

This clonotype showed up just a few times. This chain joins TRBV28 and TRBJ1-2; 9 bases are a match to TRBD1. CDR1 is MDHEN, CDR2 SYDVKM, per germline. J gave up 8 bases and V 2 bases, and 12 bases lay outside the gene matches. The CDR3 covers 16 residues. The CDR3 DNA reads as TGTGCCAGCAGTTTACTTATGGGGACAGGGTTCGGCGGCTACACCTTC. Translated, it gives CASSLLMGTGFGGYTF.